Below, 13 T cell receptor beta chains from the same sample are listed, as sequenced in a study of glioma-infiltrating T cells. Using RNA template, CDR3s of TCR alpha and beta were amplified with iRepertoire arm-PCR. TCRdb re-derived calls from the multiplex PCR reads in MiXCR, one entry per CDR3 protein. The sample has 100,000 to 150,000 distinct CDR3 sequences; around 23% are singletons. The sample taken for sequencing was glioma tissue, nonneoplastic brain tissue, or PBMCs (not recorded which). These receptors originate from a human donor with low-grade glioma or glioblastoma, undergoing nonglioma brain surgery, or in good health (not recorded which).

A word on this clonotype: This clone may be a read error of a much larger clone one base away. The gene calls are TRBV2 and TRBJ2-1; a weak D match, TRBD2 (6 bases). Germline V gene sequence: CDR1 SNHLY, CDR2 FYNNEI. With 6 bases removed from V and 5 bases from J, the gap between germline ends came to 20 bases. The CDR3 loop spans 16 amino acids. CDR3 region: CASRDLTGIADNEQFF. For the CDR3, the DNA is TGTGCCAGCAGGGACTTGACGGGAATAGCGGACAATGAGCAGTTCTTC. The full variable domain, in which reference TRBV2 and TRBJ2-1 provide the parts outside the CDR3, is EPEVTQTPSHQVTQMGQEVILRCVPISNHLYFYWYRQILGQKVEFLVSFYNNEISEKSEIFDDQFSVERPDGSNFTLKIRSTKLEDSAMYFCASRDLTGIADNEQFFGPGTRLTVL.

This clonotype was detected many times. The genes are TRBV4-1 and TRBJ2-7, with 9 bases identical to TRBD2. V shed 4 bases and J 2 bases; nucleotides not matched to a gene: 0. This CDR3 region has 13 residues. From germline, CDR1 is MGHRA and CDR2 YSYEKL. The DNA for the CDR3 is TGCGCCAGCAGCCGCGGGAGGGCCTACGAGCAGTACTTC. Its translation is CASSRGRAYEQYF.

As concerns this clonotype: A read error is likely, as this CDR3 ends without the conserved phenylalanine or tryptophan. The DNA is omitted, as the CDR3 cannot be located on it reliably, and the CDR3 follows TCRdb's listing. The chain carries TRBV20-1 and TRBJ1-2. The CDR3 has 13 amino acids, counting both end residues. Germline V gives CDR1 DFQATT, CDR2 SNEGSKA (reference sequence). CDR3 protein: CSARDQLNYGYNL.

In this sample, this clonotype turned up many times. The chain is built from TRBV20-1 and TRBJ1-3; 9 nucleotides align to TRBD1. Germline CDR1 and CDR2: DFQATT and SNEGSKA (reference sequence). CDR3 length: 15 residues. The trim removed 6 bases at V and 4 bases at J, leaving 10 bases unmatched. The CDR3 region has the DNA TGCAGTGCGGGGCCGGGACAGGGTGAAGGAAACACCATATATTTT. This codes for CSAGPGQGEGNTIYF.

Of note for this clonotype: A much larger clone sits a single nucleotide away, making a read error possible. The gene calls are TRBV5-5 and TRBJ1-1; D not resolved. Trimming took off 0 bases at V and 11 bases at J, with 17 bases between the two ends. Germline values: CDR1 SGHKS, CDR2 YYEKEE (reference sequence). The CDR3 extends over 14 amino acids. The CDR3 spells CASSLDTARVAAFF. For the CDR3, the DNA is TGTGCCAGCAGCTTGGATACGGCGCGGGTTGCGGCTTTCTTT.

On this clonotype: Relative to the germline gene, one junction end is altered; a read error may explain this. V and J are TRBV19 and TRBJ1-3, with unresolved D. There are 15 residues in the CDR3. Looked up from germline, CDR1 is LNHDA and CDR2 is SQIVND (reference sequence). The chain's CDR3 is CASGMGQYSGNAIYF. The CDR3 nucleotides read TGTGCCAGTGGAATGGGCCAATACTCTGGAAACGCCATATATTTT.

Ten or more counts support this clonotype. This chain connects TRBV5-4 to TRBJ2-7; the D is unclear. CDR1 is SGHNT, CDR2 YYREEE, per germline (reference sequence). The V gene lost 0 bases and the J gene lost 1 base, with 11 bases spanning the gap. The CDR3 covers 15 residues. CDR3 loop: CASSLGLQSSYEQYF. The CDR3 bases are TGTGCCAGCAGCTTGGGGCTCCAATCATCCTACGAGCAGTACTTC.

The chain is built from TRBV29-1 and TRBJ1-5; D is unresolved. The ends were cut back, 4 bases at V and 3 bases at J, with 7 bases in the middle. Germline CDR1 and CDR2: SQVTM and ANQGSEA. The CDR3 runs to 12 residues. The DNA for the CDR3 is TGCAGCGTTGGCGTCGACAATCAGCCCCAGCATTTT. It is translated as CSVGVDNQPQHF. Based on the CDR3 plus reference TRBV29-1 and TRBJ1-5, the full variable domain is SAVISQKPSRDICQRGTSLTIQCQVDSQVTMMFWYRQQPGQSLTLIATANQGSEATYESGFVIDKFPISRPNLTFSTLTVSNMSPEDSSIYLCSVGVDNQPQHFGDGTRLSIL.

There are many counts of this clonotype. The chain employs TRBV7-9 and TRBJ1-1, with D tentatively TRBD1 (5 bases). Trimming took off 1 base at V and 0 bases at J, with 12 bases between the two ends. The V gene's germline CDR1 is SEHNR and CDR2 FQNEAQ (reference sequence). CDR3 length equals 16 residues. Here the CDR3 DNA reads TGTGCCAGCAGCTTAGGAGGGGTCGGCATGAACACTGAAGCTTTCTTT. As protein: CASSLGGVGMNTEAFF. The complete variable domain, with remaining parts taken from reference TRBV7-9 and TRBJ1-1, reads DTGVSQNPRHKITKRGQNVTFRCDPISEHNRLYWYRQTLGQGPEFLTYFQNEAQLEKSRLLSDRFSAERPKGSFSTLEIQRTEQGDSAMYLCASSLGGVGMNTEAFFGQGTRLTVV.

This clonotype was seen many times. V and J are TRBV20-1 and TRBJ2-7, with D maybe TRBD2 (6 bases). The CDR3 has 14 amino acids. Germline V gives CDR1 DFQATT, CDR2 SNEGSKA (reference sequence). Trimming stripped 5 bases from V and 2 bases from J, with 16 bases between. As DNA, the CDR3 is TGCAGTGCTCTTCCCGGGACTGTCACCTACGAGCAGTACTTC. Protein product: CSALPGTVTYEQYF.

This clonotype came up many times. The chain is built from TRBV29-1 and TRBJ2-3; 8 positions match TRBD2. CDR1 SQVTM and CDR2 ANQGSEA come from the germline V gene. V trimming: 7 bases; J trimming: 0 bases; junction bases outside the gene matches: 6. The CDR3 runs to 14 residues. CDR3: CSESSGESTDTQYF. The CDR3 DNA sequence: TGCAGCGAGAGTAGCGGGGAGAGCACAGATACGCAGTATTTT.

This clonotype was seen more than once but under ten times. The V call is TRBV3-1, the J call TRBJ2-1; 8 positions agree with TRBD2. V lost 1 base, J lost 8 bases, and 7 bases stayed unmatched. Germline V gives CDR1 LGHDT, CDR2 YNNKEL (reference sequence). The CDR3 covers 15 residues. The CDR3 protein is CASSQATGGLDEQFF. CDR3 in DNA: TGTGCCAGCAGCCAAGCAACGGGAGGGTTGGATGAGCAGTTCTTC.

This chain links TRBV4-1 with TRBJ1-2; no reliable D call. Per germline, CDR1 MGHRA and CDR2 YSYEKL. The V and J ends lost 4 bases and 8 bases respectively, with 11 bases between them. This CDR3 is built from 12 residues. The CDR3 nucleotides are TGCGCCAGCAGCCGGATAGGAGAAGGCTACACCTTC. It encodes CASSRIGEGYTF.